These T cell receptor beta chains were read from a single sample in a study of spatial heterogeneity in lung cancer. Each CDR3 protein gets one entry after TCRdb re-called the 5' RACE reads with MiXCR. Of some 87,000 distinct CDR3 sequences listed, roughly 9.5% are singletons. The sample was PBMCs, taken at surgery. The receptors shown here come from a male donor with early-stage non-small cell lung cancer. Each CDR3 is given with its conserved first and last residue. D genes are given only for firm matches. Size is stated for part of the rows, as once, few or many counts, or as a class when the clone is expanded.

J	V	D	size	DNA	CDR3
TRBJ2-1	TRBV20-1	TRBD1	.	TGCAGTGCTAGTCGTCTAAGGACAGGGGACTACAATGAGCAGTTCTTC	CSASRLRTGDYNEQFF
TRBJ2-3	TRBV9	.	.	TGTGCCAGCAGCGCCAGGGGATTGAGCACAGATACGCAGTATTTT	CASSARGLSTDTQYF
TRBJ2-7	TRBV6-2/TRBV6-3	TRBD1	many	TGTGCCAGCAGTTACTCGCCCGCAGGGACAGCCTCAGGAACCTACGAGCAGTACTTC	CASSYSPAGTASGTYEQYF
TRBJ2-7	TRBV28	.	few	TGTGCCAGCAGTTTGAGGACCTACGAGCAGTACTTC	CASSLRTYEQYF
TRBJ2-2	TRBV29-1	.	many	TGCAGCGTCCTCCTCGGGAGCGCCACCGGGGAGCTGTTTTTT	CSVLLGSATGELFF
TRBJ2-1	TRBV20-1	TRBD2	many	TGCAGTGCTAGGGGTGCTAGCGGTTTTGAAAGCTCCTACAATGAGCAGTTCTTC	CSARGASGFESSYNEQFF
TRBJ1-3	TRBV6-2/TRBV6-3	.	many	TGTGCCAGCACCCCGACGGCGGGAAACACCATATATTTT	CASTPTAGNTIYF
TRBJ1-4	TRBV12-3/TRBV12-4	TRBD1	many	TGTGCCAGCAGACCCTCCCCGGGACAGGGGGCTGAAAAACTGTTTTTT	CASRPSPGQGAEKLFF
TRBJ2-7	TRBV5-8	TRBD1	many	TGTGCCAGCAGCTCCCTGACAGGGACAGGGGGCGCCGAGCAGTACTTC	CASSSLTGTGGAEQYF
TRBJ2-3	TRBV28	.	.	TGTGCAAGCGGGCCAGGGGTGGCAGATACGCAGTATTTT	CASGPGVADTQYF
TRBJ2-5	TRBV9	.	.	TGTGCCAGCACCCGTAGTGGGACCCACAAAGAGACCCAGTACTTC	CASTRSGTHKETQYF
TRBJ2-7	TRBV28	.	few	TGTGCCAGCAGTTTACAAGGGGCCTACGAGCAGTACTTC	CASSLQGAYEQYF
TRBJ1-2	TRBV18	.	.	TGTGCCAGCTCACCTGTGAGCGTCGGGAACAGGGAGAAAGGTGGCTACACCTTC	CASSPVSVGNREKGGYTF
TRBJ2-3	TRBV28	.	.	TGTGCCACTACAAATTACACAGATACGCAGTATTTT	CATTNYTDTQYF
TRBJ2-2	TRBV7-2	TRBD2	many	TGTGCCAGCAGCTCCCTCGGGGGGGGCGCTAGGGGTACCGGGGAGCTGTTTTTT	CASSSLGGGARGTGELFF
TRBJ2-5	TRBV5-1	.	few	TGCGCCAGCAGCTTGGGACCCCTAGAGACCCAGTACTTC	CASSLGPLETQYF
TRBJ2-3	TRBV5-1	.	.	TGCGCCAGCAGCTTAAGGGGAGGACATGCGAATTTT	CASSLRGGHANF
TRBJ1-1	TRBV29-1	.	.	TGCAGCGTTTCTTATAACTTGTTAAGGAACACTGAAGCTTTCTTT	CSVSYNLLRNTEAFF
TRBJ2-2	TRBV13	.	few	TGTGCCAGCAGCTTAGGTCAGGTTTACACCGGGGAGCTGTTTTTT	CASSLGQVYTGELFF
TRBJ2-1	TRBV14	.	.	TGTGCCAGCAGCCAAGGTCAACTAGCCGGCCCAGAGTTCTTC	CASSQGQLAGPEFF
TRBJ1-3	TRBV7-9	.	.	TGTGCCAGCAGCTTAGCGCGTACTGGAAACACCATATATTTT	CASSLARTGNTIYF
TRBJ2-3	TRBV6-2/TRBV6-3	TRBD2	.	TGTGCCAGCAGTCCTTGGACTAGCGGGAGCACAGATACGCAGTATTTT	CASSPWTSGSTDTQYF
TRBJ2-7	TRBV7-9	.	.	TGTGCCAGCAGCCCAATGACTAGGGGCTACGAGCAGTACTTC	CASSPMTRGYEQYF
TRBJ2-3	TRBV7-8	TRBD2	many	TGTGCCAGCATGCCGATTCCGGGACTAGCGGGGACAGATACGCAGTATTTT	CASMPIPGLAGTDTQYF
TRBJ2-1	TRBV5-5	.	.	TGTGCCAGCAGCCCCGGCACTCGCCTGGGGGATGAGCAGTTCTTC	CASSPGTRLGDEQFF
TRBJ2-5	TRBV5-1	TRBD2	few	TGCGCCAGCAGTTTTAGCGGGAAGCAAGAGACCCAGTACTTC	CASSFSGKQETQYF
TRBJ2-7	TRBV5-1	.	.	TGCGCCAGCAGCTTGGCCTCTCTAGCTGGTTCCTACGAGCAGTACTTC	CASSLASLAGSYEQYF
TRBJ2-5	TRBV20-1	TRBD2	.	TGCAGTGCTAGCGGGGGGGCAGGGGAGACCCAGTACTTC	CSASGGAGETQYF
TRBJ2-1	TRBV20-1	.	many	TGCAGTGCTACGAGCGGAAATGAGCAGTTCTTC	CSATSGNEQFF
TRBJ2-1	TRBV29-1	.	.	TGCAGCGTCCTTCGAGGGGCAGCAGAGCAGTTCTTC	CSVLRGAAEQFF
TRBJ2-3	TRBV7-2	TRBD2	many	TGTGCCAGCAGCTGGACTAGCGGGAGTCGAGGGGATACGCAGTATTTT	CASSWTSGSRGDTQYF
TRBJ2-1	TRBV5-1	.	.	TGCGCCAGCACCTCAGGGTTTAGCTCCTACAATGAGCAGTTCTTC	CASTSGFSSYNEQFF
TRBJ2-5	TRBV4-2	TRBD2	many	TGTGCCAGCAGCCAAGAGGGGGCTAGCGGGGGGCCTGGGGAGACCCAGTACTTC	CASSQEGASGGPGETQYF
TRBJ1-1	TRBV10-3	TRBD1	.	TGTGCCATCAGTGAGGCAGGGACAGGGGTAAACACTGAAGCTTTCTTT	CAISEAGTGVNTEAFF
TRBJ2-3	TRBV12-3/TRBV12-4	TRBD2	many	TGTGCCAGCAGTTTCGGGCGGGGGAGCACAGATACGCAGTATTTT	CASSFGRGSTDTQYF
TRBJ1-2	TRBV15	TRBD1	.	TGTGCCACCAGCAGAGGGTATTTGGACGGGACAGCTAACTATGGCTACACCTTC	CATSRGYLDGTANYGYTF
TRBJ2-7	TRBV29-1	TRBD2	few	TGCAGCGTTTCCGGGACTAGCGGGGGCCTCTACGAGCAGTACTTC	CSVSGTSGGLYEQYF
TRBJ2-1	TRBV7-3	.	few	TGTGCCAGCAGCTTAACGGCTGGGTTTAACAATGAGCAGTTCTTC	CASSLTAGFNNEQFF
TRBJ1-5	TRBV20-1	.	many	TGCAGTGCCAAACAGGGACATAACGTGCAGCCCCAGCATTTT	CSAKQGHNVQPQHF
TRBJ2-7	TRBV5-1	.	.	TGCGCCAGCAGCCCCAGGTGGGGAACAGACGGCTACGAGCAGTACTTC	CASSPRWGTDGYEQYF
TRBJ2-7	TRBV12-3/TRBV12-4	TRBD1	many	TGTGCCAGCAGTTTAAGTTGGGCAGGGGGCTACGAGCAGTACTTC	CASSLSWAGGYEQYF
TRBJ2-3	TRBV12-3/TRBV12-4	.	many	TGTGCCAGCATCTCGTCCAGGGGCTACACAGATACGCAGTATTTT	CASISSRGYTDTQYF
TRBJ2-6	TRBV5-1	.	.	TGCGCCAGCAGCTTGGGGTCCTACTCGACCAACGTCCTGACTTTC	CASSLGSYSTNVLTF
TRBJ2-2	TRBV12-3/TRBV12-4	TRBD1	many	TGTGCCAGCAGTTTGCGGACAGGGGGTTCCACCGGGGAGCTGTTTTTT	CASSLRTGGSTGELFF
TRBJ2-3	TRBV10-3	.	many	TGTGCCACCTCCAACCCTCAGACTAGCACAGATACGCAGTATTTT	CATSNPQTSTDTQYF
TRBJ2-6	TRBV5-6	.	few	TGTGCCAGCAGCTTAGATGCCGGGGCCAACGTCCTGACTTTC	CASSLDAGANVLTF
TRBJ1-1	TRBV27	.	few	TGTGCCAGCAGTTTGGCCAGGGTGAACACTGAAGCTTTCTTT	CASSLARVNTEAFF
TRBJ1-1	TRBV7-9	TRBD1	few	TGTGCCAGCAGCGTTGCTACAGGGGGTAAAGCTTTCTTT	CASSVATGGKAFF
TRBJ2-7	TRBV5-1	TRBD2	many	TGCGCCAGCAGCTTGGCTCGACCTGGGACTAGCGGCTCCTACGAGCAGTACTTC	CASSLARPGTSGSYEQYF
TRBJ1-2	TRBV10-3	TRBD1	few	TGTGCCTCCGGACAGGGTGTCGTCTATGGCTACACCTTC	CASGQGVVYGYTF
TRBJ2-7	TRBV20-1	.	few	TGCAGTGCTCCTCCCGGAGGTTTGGACGAGCAGTACTTC	CSAPPGGLDEQYF
TRBJ2-1	TRBV12-3/TRBV12-4	.	many	TGTGCCAGCAGTTACCCACAGGCTGAGCAGTTCTTC	CASSYPQAEQFF
TRBJ1-1	TRBV29-1	.	many	TGCAGCGTGCACCGAACAGGGCCCCCGTTGGACACTGAAGCTTTCTTT	CSVHRTGPPLDTEAFF
TRBJ2-1	TRBV15	TRBD2	few	TGTGCCACCAGCAGAGGGACTAGCGGGAACAATGAGCAGTTCTTC	CATSRGTSGNNEQFF
TRBJ2-1	TRBV9	TRBD2	many	TGTGCCAGCAGCACTAGCGGGGGTTTACCTTCCTACAATGAGCAGTTCTTC	CASSTSGGLPSYNEQFF